Listed below are T cell receptor beta chains from one sample, sequenced in a study of blood T cell repertoires in COVID-19. The protocol was immunoSEQ multiplex PCR, while the TCRdb copy is restricted to in-frame clones and leaves out a portion. Of fewer than 300,000 clones in the sample, about four fifths are singletons; the top ten hold around 6%. The source material was peripheral blood. These receptors originate from a man of 80 years or more with acute or convalescent COVID-19. CDR3s include the opening cysteine and the closing phenylalanine or tryptophan. Fields, in order: V gene, D gene, J gene, clone size, CDR3 DNA, CDR3 protein. A D gene is named only where the DNA matches it firmly. Clone sizes are given selectively: once, few, many, or a class where the clone is expanded.

TRBV5-5	.	TRBJ1-1	.	TGTGCCAGCAGCTTGGCGGCGGGGGCTCCTATGAACACTGAAGCTTTCTTT	CASSLAAGAPMNTEAFF
TRBV16	TRBD1	TRBJ2-1	.	TGTGCCAGCAGCCAACGGGACAGGGTAATGAATGAGCAGTTCTTC	CASSQRDRVMNEQFF
TRBV27	.	TRBJ2-5	.	TGTGCCAGCAGTCCCGCTCGACAGCCTCGAATCCAAGAGACCCAGTACTTC	CASSPARQPRIQETQYF
TRBV10-1	.	TRBJ2-3	once	TGCGCCAGCAGGGGCGGGAGCACAGATACGCAGTATTTT	CASRGGSTDTQYF
TRBV24-1	TRBD2	TRBJ2-3	.	TGTGCCTCCGCAGCGGGGACTAGCACAGATACGCAGTATTTT	CASAAGTSTDTQYF
TRBV5-4	.	TRBJ2-6	.	TGTGCCAGCAGCGCGGCTACGGCCAACGTCCTGACTTTC	CASSAATANVLTF
TRBV7-9	.	TRBJ2-3	.	TGTGCCCAGGATCTCCCTCTCACAGATACGCAGTATTTT	CAQDLPLTDTQYF
TRBV10-1	.	TRBJ2-3	once	TGCGCCAGCAGTCCGTCGTGGGGGGACACGCAGTATTTT	CASSPSWGDTQYF
TRBV7-3	TRBD2	TRBJ2-1	.	TGTGCCAGCAGCGCAACTAGCGGGACTTACAATGAGCAGTTCTTC	CASSATSGTYNEQFF
TRBV10-3	.	TRBJ2-5	few	TGTGCCATCAGTGAGAGAGCTTCCTCCCAAGAGACCCAGTACTTC	CAISERASSQETQYF
TRBV2	TRBD1	TRBJ1-1	.	TGTGCCAGCAGTATACAGGGGGTGATGAACACTGAAGCTTTCTTT	CASSIQGVMNTEAFF
TRBV28	.	TRBJ2-5	.	TGTGCCAGCAGTTCTTGGGAGGGGGGGGAGACCCAGTACTTC	CASSSWEGGETQYF
TRBV11-2	.	TRBJ1-6	.	TGTGCCAGCAGCTTCTTCAGGTATAATTCACCCCTCCACTTT	CASSFFRYNSPLHF
TRBV24-1	.	TRBJ2-1	.	TGTGCCACCAGTGATTTGCTAGGACAGGGAGGGTTGAATGAGCAGTTCTTC	CATSDLLGQGGLNEQFF
TRBV5-1	TRBD2	TRBJ2-7	.	TGCGCCAGCAGCTTGGCTGGGGGAGGGAACGAGCAGTACTTC	CASSLAGGGNEQYF
TRBV5-5	.	TRBJ2-7	.	TGTGCCAGCAGCGCCGCCAGGGGATCCTACGAGCAGTACTTC	CASSAARGSYEQYF
TRBV7-3	TRBD1	TRBJ2-5	.	TGTGCCAGCAGCGCGGTTACAGGGGGCCGGGAGACCCAGTACTTC	CASSAVTGGRETQYF
TRBV3-1/TRBV3-2	TRBD1	TRBJ1-6	.	TGTGCCAGCAGCCAAGTGGGACAGGGGGAATCACCCCTCCACTTT	CASSQVGQGESPLHF
TRBV5-1	TRBD1	TRBJ1-4	few	TGCGCCAGCAGCCCAGGGACAGGGACAACTAATGAAAAACTGTTTTTT	CASSPGTGTTNEKLFF
TRBV9	TRBD2	TRBJ2-3	.	TGTGCCAGCAGCCGGGGACTAGGCGCGGTGGTTACGCAGTATTTT	CASSRGLGAVVTQYF
TRBV4-1	.	TRBJ2-7	.	TGCGCCAGCAGCCCCGGACTGGGATCCTACGAGCAGTACTTC	CASSPGLGSYEQYF
TRBV7-9	.	TRBJ2-7	.	TGTGCCAGCAGCTTAGATCGCCAGACCTACGAGCAGTACTTC	CASSLDRQTYEQYF
TRBV3-1/TRBV3-2	.	TRBJ2-2	.	TGTGCCAGCAGCCCACTAGCCGGGGAGCTGTTTTTT	CASSPLAGELFF
TRBV30	.	TRBJ1-4	.	TGTGCCTGGAGTGCAGGGGCGCACGAAAAACTGTTTTTT	CAWSAGAHEKLFF
TRBV6-5	.	TRBJ2-1	.	TGTGCCAGCAGTTACAACAGGGCTGATGAGCAGTTCTTC	CASSYNRADEQFF
TRBV12-3/TRBV12-4	TRBD2	TRBJ2-1	.	TGTGCCAGCGGGGGACTAGCGGGAGGTGAGCAGTTCTTC	CASGGLAGGEQFF
TRBV23-1	.	TRBJ1-6	.	TGCGCCAGCAGTCCGATCAACTCGGATTCACCCCTCCACTTT	CASSPINSDSPLHF
TRBV7-9	TRBD1	TRBJ2-1	many	TGTGCCAGCAGCTTGGGATGGGGACAGGGTTTGAGAAATGAGCAGTTCTTC	CASSLGWGQGLRNEQFF
TRBV5-1	TRBD2	TRBJ2-5	.	TGCGCCAGCAGCTTTACTAGCGGGAGCCAAGAGACCCAGTACTTC	CASSFTSGSQETQYF
TRBV18	.	TRBJ2-7	.	TGTGCCAGCTCACCACTCAGGGCGTCCTCCTACGAGCAGTACTTC	CASSPLRASSYEQYF
TRBV19	TRBD1	TRBJ2-5	.	TGTGCCAGTATGAGGGGACAGGGGGCAGAGACCCAGTACTTC	CASMRGQGAETQYF
TRBV6-6	TRBD1	TRBJ1-2	.	TGTGCCAGCAGGCGGACAGGGGGCGACTATGGCTACACCTTC	CASRRTGGDYGYTF
TRBV21-1	.	TRBJ2-3	.	TGTGCCAGCAGCAAGAAACGAGGGACTAGCGGGACCCTTAGCACAGATACGCAGTATTTT	CASSKKRGTSGTLSTDTQYF
TRBV6-5	TRBD2	TRBJ2-5	.	TGTGCCAGCACCATCGGGGGGGAGACCCAGTACTTC	CASTIGGETQYF
TRBV5-1	.	TRBJ2-3	.	TGCGCCAGCAGCTCATCCGGGGTTAGCACAGATACGCAGTATTTT	CASSSSGVSTDTQYF
TRBV28	.	TRBJ2-7	.	TGTGCCAGCAGTTTACGGTACGAGCAGTACTTC	CASSLRYEQYF
TRBV14	TRBD1	TRBJ2-1	.	TGTGCCAGCAGCCAACGGACAGGGATCACCTACAATGAGCAGTTCTTC	CASSQRTGITYNEQFF
TRBV6-2/TRBV6-3	.	TRBJ2-5	.	TGTGCCAGCAGTTACTCTCCAGCAGGGGGGGAGACCCAGTACTTC	CASSYSPAGGETQYF
TRBV5-1	.	TRBJ1-1	.	TGCGCCAGCAGCTTGGTCGGGTCGGAGACTGAAGCTTTCTTT	CASSLVGSETEAFF
TRBV29-1	TRBD2	TRBJ2-5	once	TGCAGCGTTGAAGGTAGCGGGGTGGGAGAGACCCAGTACTTC	CSVEGSGVGETQYF
TRBV28	.	TRBJ1-1	.	TGTGCCAGCAGTTTAGGGCCGGCTAAGGGGGAAAACACTGAAGCTTTCTTT	CASSLGPAKGENTEAFF
TRBV7-3	.	TRBJ2-7	.	TGTGCCAGCAGCTTAAAGCAGGGCTACGAGCAGTACTTC	CASSLKQGYEQYF
TRBV5-4	.	TRBJ2-3	few	TGTGCCAGCAGCCCCGGGAGTACCAGCACAGATACGCAGTATTTT	CASSPGSTSTDTQYF
TRBV10-3	TRBD2	TRBJ2-5	.	TGTGCCATCAGGCGGACTAGCGGGGATGAGACCCAGTACTTC	CAIRRTSGDETQYF
TRBV5-1	.	TRBJ2-7	few	TGCGCCAGCAGCCCGGACAGTACCTACGAGCAGTACTTC	CASSPDSTYEQYF
TRBV29-1	.	TRBJ1-1	.	TGCAGCGGGGGCGCCGGGACGGGGGAAACTGAAGCTTTCTTT	CSGGAGTGETEAFF
TRBV2	.	TRBJ2-7	.	TGTGCCAGCAGCGAACAAGGGGGAGCGGATTACGAGCAGTACTTC	CASSEQGGADYEQYF
TRBV29-1	TRBD1	TRBJ2-7	.	TGCAGCGTGGCCGGGACAGGGGGTTACGAGCAGTACTTC	CSVAGTGGYEQYF
TRBV7-2	.	TRBJ1-5	.	TGTGCCAGCAGCTTAGGACCACTAACCAAGCAGCCCCAGCATTTT	CASSLGPLTKQPQHF
TRBV7-3	TRBD2	TRBJ2-7	.	TGTGCCAGCAGTTCCGGGACTAGCTACGAGCAGTACTTC	CASSSGTSYEQYF